The 11 T cell receptor beta chains given below trace back to one sample, sequenced in a study of cytomegalovirus exposure and HLA in healthy donors. 13 Jbeta primers and 60 Vbeta primers were used for the PCR. Using immunoSEQ multiplex PCR, the repertoire was profiled, and TCRdb retains in-frame clones only, with some absent. This table holds about 30,000 clones. Sequences were obtained from PBMCs. The receptors come from a female donor in good health and CMV-seronegative.

The V gene is TRBV7-7, the J gene TRBJ2-5, with TRBD1 identical over 7 bases. Germline CDR1 SSHAT, CDR2 FNYEAQ (reference sequence). V trimming: 5 bases; J trimming: 2 bases; junction bases outside the gene matches: 2. The CDR3 loop spans 13 amino acids. The CDR3 nucleotides are TGTGCCAGCAGCACGGGACAGCAAGAGACCCAGTACTTC. This codes for CASSTGQQETQYF. Together with reference TRBV7-7 and TRBJ2-5, the CDR3 gives the full variable domain: GAGVSQSPRYKVTKRGQDVTLRCDPISSHATLYWYQQALGQGPEFLTYFNYEAQPDKSGLPSDRFSAERPEGSISTLTIQRTEQRDSAMYRCASSTGQQETQYFGPGTRLLVL.

The chain carries TRBV6-1 and TRBJ1-5; D remains unclear. Germline lookup yields CDR1 MNHNS and CDR2 SASEGT. The CDR3 loop spans 13 amino acids. The ends were cut back, 5 bases at V and 0 bases at J, with 5 bases in the middle. The CDR3, as DNA: TGTGCCAGCAGTCCGTATAGCAATCAGCCCCAGCATTTT. Residues: CASSPYSNQPQHF.

The chain employs TRBV6-5 and TRBJ1-2; 8 positions match TRBD1. The germline V gene has CDR1 MNHEY and CDR2 SVGAGI. Trimming took 6 bases from V and 8 from J; bases not matched to a gene: 8. The CDR3 length is 13 residues. The chain's CDR3 is CASSNRGVQGYTF. The CDR3 DNA reads as TGTGCCAGCAGCAACAGGGGGGTTCAAGGCTACACCTTC.

The chain joins TRBV7-8 to TRBJ2-1, with 11 bases lining up with TRBD1. Germline V gene lookup returns CDR1 SGHVS and CDR2 FQNEAQ. The CDR3 runs to 15 residues. Trimming at V came to 6 bases and at J to 7 bases, leaving 8 bases not matched to a gene. The CDR3 protein is CASRNPGQGDNEQFF. As DNA, the CDR3 is TGTGCCAGCAGGAATCCGGGACAGGGGGATAATGAGCAGTTCTTC. Looking up the rest from reference TRBV7-8 and TRBJ2-1 gives the full variable domain: GAGVSQSPRYKVAKRGQDVALRCDPISGHVSLFWYQQALGQGPEFLTYFQNEAQLDKSGLPSDRFFAERPEGSVSTLKIQRTQQEDSAVYLCASRNPGQGDNEQFFGPGTRLTVL.

The chain combines TRBV11-3 with TRBJ2-2; 16 positions agree with TRBD2. The length of the CDR3 is 20 residues. CDR1 and CDR2 from the germline V gene are SGHNT and YENEEA. V gave up 4 bases and J gave up 4 bases; unmatched junction bases: 12. CDR3 amino acids: CASSSTRSGLAGGRTGELFF. CDR3 DNA sequence: TGTGCCAGCAGCTCCACTCGTTCGGGACTAGCGGGGGGGCGCACCGGGGAGCTGTTTTTT.

A word on this clone: The germline gene is not matched at one end of the junction; a read error may be the cause. This chain connects TRBV11-2 to TRBJ1-2, with unresolved D. From germline, CDR1 is SGHAT and CDR2 FQNNGV. This CDR3 has 16 amino acids. This CDR3 is CASTLIRYRPNYGYTF. The CDR3, as DNA: TGTGCCAGCACCTTAATTCGCTACCGCCCTAACTATGGCTACACCTTC.

The chain employs TRBV19 and TRBJ1-6, with D possibly matching TRBD1 (5 bases). Germline V gives CDR1 LNHDA, CDR2 SQIVND (reference sequence). The CDR3 runs 13 residues. Trimming took off 3 bases at V and 8 bases at J, with 8 bases between the two ends. CDR3 sequence reads: CASSMGLYSPLHF. The CDR3 DNA reads TGTGCCAGTAGTATGGGACTTTATTCACCCCTCCACTTT. The full variable domain, its missing parts supplied by reference TRBV19 and TRBJ1-6, is DGGITQSPKYLFRKEGQNVTLSCEQNLNHDAMYWYRQDPGQGLRLIYYSQIVNDFQKGDIAEGYSVSREKKESFPLTVTSAQKNPTAFYLCASSMGLYSPLHFGNGTRLTVT.

V is TRBV6-6 and J is TRBJ2-1; D may be TRBD1 (5 bases). CDR1 MNHNY and CDR2 SVGAGI come from the germline V gene (reference sequence). This CDR3 contains 16 residues. Trimming removed 6 bases from V and 0 bases from J, with 15 bases in between. The CDR3 loop reads CASRQARVASYNEQFF. The CDR3 DNA follows: TGTGCCAGCAGACAGGCTAGGGTAGCCTCCTACAATGAGCAGTTCTTC.

The CDR3 DNA reads TGTGCCAGTGGGACAGGTGGTGGTCCACCCCTCCACTTT. Translating it yields CASGTGGGPPLHF. The chain combines TRBV28 with TRBJ1-6, with 8 nucleotides matching TRBD1. The CDR3 has 13 residues. The ends lost 9 bases at V and 11 bases at J; junction bases unmatched: 9. CDR1 and CDR2 from the germline V gene are MDHEN and SYDVKM.

V usage is TRBV28 and J usage is TRBJ2-2; TRBD1 is a possible D gene (6 bases). Germline values: CDR1 MDHEN, CDR2 SYDVKM. There are 13 residues in the CDR3. Trimming removed 9 bases at V and 3 bases at J, with 11 bases between. CDR3 nucleotides: TGTGCCAGTACCGGGACATACACCGGGGAGCTGTTTTTT. Its protein is CASTGTYTGELFF.

The chain recombines TRBV2 with TRBJ1-1; 10 nucleotides match TRBD1. CDR3 length: 14 residues. Trimming cost V 8 bases and J 4 bases; bases outside gene matches: 7. The germline V gene has CDR1 SNHLY and CDR2 FYNNEI. CDR3 sequence: CASVGDRGSTEAFF. CDR3 DNA: TGTGCCAGCGTAGGGGACAGGGGAAGCACTGAAGCTTTCTTT.